This paragraph covers one T cell receptor (beta chain) sequence. Its antigen remains unknown. Being one base from a much bigger clone, this may be a read error. Through a sample-barcoded 5' primer and a J-beta primer mix, a second PCR was run for 7 to 11 cycles. The template-switch adaptor was a 5' adaptor with 12 random nucleotides. It tagged each cDNA molecule. TCRdb itself ran the 5' RACE reads through MiXCR, one entry per CDR3 protein. Of about 930,000 distinct CDR3 sequences in the sample, 29% were seen once. The record originates from a study of blood T cells in healthy people across ages. Study-level findings and limits: As age increased, TCR beta diversity per million T cells fell in a roughly linear fashion.

Germline loops: CDR1 KGHSH, CDR2 LQKENI. The CDR3 spans 15 residues. The same specimen was also included in a second study, on T cells of mothers and their children. That source reports: Donation was provided by three healthy Caucasian mothers along with their six children.

The sample taken for sequencing was blood. The rearrangement uses TRBV18 and TRBJ2-7; weak D call: TRBD2 (6 bases). This TCR was sampled from a woman between 35 and 50 years old in good health. CDR3 residues: CASSTPERGSYEQYF. In nucleotides, the CDR3 is TGTGCCAGCTCAACACCTGAACGGGGGTCCTACGAGCAGTACTTC.